Given below is one TCR beta chain in context. The antigen remains unidentified. The record originates from a study of blood T cells in healthy people across ages. Using a J-beta primer mix together with a sample-barcoded 5' primer, a second PCR was run for roughly 7 to 12 cycles. TCRdb analysed the 5' RACE reads with MiXCR anew, one entry per CDR3 protein. Here the sample spans 540,000 or so distinct CDR3 sequences, about 26% being singletons. Study-level findings and limits: Aged donors had fewer naive CD4+ cells and lower diversity than long-lived donors. It was held that diversity estimates obtained from one million T cells represented underestimates.

V was pared by 1 base and J by 6 bases, with 7 bases between. The CDR3 runs 13 residues. The sample taken for sequencing was blood. This TCR came from a woman in her seventies in good health. V usage is TRBV12-3 or TRBV12-4 and J usage is TRBJ2-1; no reliable D call. CDR3 amino acids: CASSLVGFNEQFF. CDR3 bases: TGTGCCAGCAGTTTAGTGGGGTTCAATGAGCAGTTCTTC.